These T cell receptor beta chains were read from a single sample in a study of blood T cells in healthy people across ages. A single record per CDR3 protein comes from TCRdb applying MiXCR to the 5' RACE reads. The data show 1.6 million or so distinct CDR3 sequences, around 35% seen once. What was sequenced was blood. The receptors come from a woman aged 30 to 39 in good health. The conserved cysteine and the conserved F or W are not part of the CDR3 here.

v_call: TRBV5-1
j_call: TRBJ2-3
cdr3_aa: ASSLAGRPPDTQY

v_call: TRBV27
j_call: TRBJ1-2
cdr3_aa: ASSLGTNYDYT

v_call: TRBV20-1
j_call: TRBJ2-7
cdr3_aa: SAPTSRTTYEQY

v_call: TRBV6-5
j_call: TRBJ1-6
cdr3_aa: ASSYDPITGRGSLPSPLH

v_call: TRBV11-2
j_call: TRBJ2-7
cdr3_aa: ASSLAQGDEQY

v_call: TRBV12-3/TRBV12-4
j_call: TRBJ2-6
cdr3_aa: ATVPGQGPSGANVLT

v_call: TRBV28
j_call: TRBJ2-3
cdr3_aa: ASMERWGGGADTQY

v_call: TRBV9
j_call: TRBJ1-3
cdr3_aa: ASSETGGGGNTIY

v_call: TRBV12-3/TRBV12-4
j_call: TRBJ2-7
cdr3_aa: ASRQNTGIFSEQY

v_call: TRBV20-1
j_call: TRBJ1-5
cdr3_aa: SALQGFISQPQH

v_call: TRBV15
j_call: TRBJ1-4
cdr3_aa: ATSRKGGKLF

v_call: TRBV7-9
j_call: TRBJ2-5
cdr3_aa: ASSSGRTAETQY

v_call: TRBV10-3
j_call: TRBJ2-1
cdr3_aa: ATDRGVNEQF

v_call: TRBV2
j_call: TRBJ1-2
cdr3_aa: ASSEAQGICYGYT

v_call: TRBV6-6
j_call: TRBJ2-7
cdr3_aa: AIGSDRYHEQY

v_call: TRBV4-1
j_call: TRBJ2-1
cdr3_aa: ASSQSSYEQF

v_call: TRBV4-2
j_call: TRBJ2-7
cdr3_aa: ASSRSSSGVSYEQY

v_call: TRBV27
j_call: TRBJ1-2
cdr3_aa: ASSLSWQVNYGYT

v_call: TRBV12-3/TRBV12-4
j_call: TRBJ1-1
cdr3_aa: ASRPNRGHSTEAF

v_call: TRBV7-3
j_call: TRBJ2-5
cdr3_aa: ASSVGPGQGAQY

v_call: TRBV14
j_call: TRBJ2-5
cdr3_aa: ASSQRQPQETQY

v_call: TRBV12-3/TRBV12-4
j_call: TRBJ2-3
cdr3_aa: ASSQTGGSDTQY

v_call: TRBV5-8
j_call: TRBJ2-1
cdr3_aa: ASSLLAGSRDEQF

v_call: TRBV6-5
j_call: TRBJ1-1
cdr3_aa: ASSYPEGEAF

v_call: TRBV20-1
j_call: TRBJ1-1
cdr3_aa: SANQDGTEAF

v_call: TRBV6-1
j_call: TRBJ1-6
cdr3_aa: ASRAPGQSNSPLH

v_call: TRBV28
j_call: NA
cdr3_aa: ASTPWGAGERIETQY

v_call: TRBV29-1
j_call: TRBJ1-1
cdr3_aa: SVGTTLNTEAF

v_call: TRBV7-9
j_call: TRBJ2-7
cdr3_aa: ASSLVGGGVPYEQY

v_call: TRBV28
j_call: TRBJ2-7
cdr3_aa: ASSPRGGIEEQY

v_call: TRBV19
j_call: TRBJ2-1
cdr3_aa: ASSRPGRGINEQF

v_call: TRBV20-1
j_call: TRBJ1-5
cdr3_aa: SARDQGGVSQPQH

v_call: TRBV9
j_call: TRBJ2-1
cdr3_aa: ASSGSGSNLNEQF

v_call: TRBV29-1
j_call: TRBJ1-2
cdr3_aa: SVALGRNYGYT

v_call: TRBV20-1
j_call: TRBJ1-1
cdr3_aa: SASRAGEVNTEAF

v_call: TRBV27
j_call: TRBJ2-2
cdr3_aa: ASSFPQPGSGGGKTGELF

v_call: TRBV7-8
j_call: TRBJ2-7
cdr3_aa: ASSATGQRQFYEQY

v_call: TRBV3-1
j_call: TRBJ1-4
cdr3_aa: ASSPTGLANEKLF

v_call: TRBV4-1
j_call: TRBJ2-7
cdr3_aa: ASSHPWTSGGYEQY

v_call: TRBV5-1
j_call: TRBJ2-4
cdr3_aa: ASSPAWDHKKY

v_call: TRBV11-2
j_call: TRBJ2-3
cdr3_aa: ASRMLKGREDAQY

v_call: TRBV7-2
j_call: TRBJ2-7
cdr3_aa: ASSIWAGSFYEQY

v_call: TRBV20-1
j_call: TRBJ1-1
cdr3_aa: SAPRGQSNTEAF

v_call: TRBV30
j_call: TRBJ2-7
cdr3_aa: AWSVQTGRFGEQY

v_call: TRBV12-3/TRBV12-4
j_call: TRBJ2-3
cdr3_aa: ATLTQAGGADTQY

v_call: TRBV29-1
j_call: TRBJ2-1
cdr3_aa: SAARPEPYNEQF

v_call: TRBV5-8
j_call: TRBJ1-1
cdr3_aa: ASSLWGDDTEAF

v_call: TRBV6-1
j_call: TRBJ2-2
cdr3_aa: ASTAVGSGTHTGELF

v_call: TRBV7-3
j_call: TRBJ2-5
cdr3_aa: ASSLAPLGSGRGEQY

v_call: TRBV6-2/TRBV6-3
j_call: TRBJ2-7
cdr3_aa: ASRLVAGSSYEQY

v_call: TRBV6-1
j_call: TRBJ1-4
cdr3_aa: ASSGGGGTTNEKLF

v_call: TRBV4-1
j_call: TRBJ1-4
cdr3_aa: ASSQGRGREHEKRF

v_call: TRBV5-1
j_call: TRBJ2-3
cdr3_aa: ASSRGPSDTQY

v_call: TRBV5-1
j_call: TRBJ2-1
cdr3_aa: ASSRSTSGVSYNEQF

v_call: TRBV7-2
j_call: TRBJ2-7
cdr3_aa: ASSQGPGTGLYEQY

v_call: TRBV27
j_call: NA
cdr3_aa: ASKPKGGASGSYGEQY

v_call: TRBV29-1
j_call: TRBJ1-4
cdr3_aa: SRRGLTNEKLF

v_call: TRBV20-1
j_call: TRBJ2-7
cdr3_aa: SAPPGNTYEQY

v_call: TRBV6-1
j_call: TRBJ2-1
cdr3_aa: ASSEMGPALNEQF

v_call: TRBV18
j_call: TRBJ2-7
cdr3_aa: ASSPDFGKGEQY